This T cell receptor beta chain was recovered during a study of CXCR3-negative and CXCR3-positive naive CD8 T cells. Sorting was done in triplicate for each CD8+ T cell subset (around 300,000 cells each). CD45RO-CCR7+CD27+CD95- expression identified naive CD8+ T cells. This CDR3 is built from 13 residues. The V gene's germline CDR1 is DFQATT and CDR2 SNEGSKA (reference sequence). The authors prepared UMI-labeled TRB cDNA libraries by 5' RACE. With the 5' RACE reads reprocessed, TCRdb shows one record per CDR3 protein and no DNA. Across around 5,900 distinct CDR3 sequences, the top ten clones capture 1.3% of the sample. The study's findings and limits: CXCR3 expression dropped partially after cryopreservation, and most assays relied on fresh PBMCs.

A note on this clonotype: Its target is unknown.

This chain connects TRBV20-1 to TRBJ1-6; TCRdb outputs TRBD1, but without DNA this stays unchecked. Sequencing used naive CXCR3- CD8+ T cells from blood. Subset specified: CD45RO-CCR7+CD27+CD95- naive CD8+ T cells lacking CXCR3 (TNR3-). The TCR originated in a human donor in good health. Some clones in this sample may be carry-over from other donors' samples. CDR3: CSARTGSTSPLHF.